This T cell receptor beta chain was profiled in a study of CD8 T cells in Susac syndrome. The V gene lost 1 base and the J gene lost 5 bases, with 9 bases spanning the gap. In germline, CDR1 is LGHDT, CDR2 YNNKEL (reference sequence). This CDR3 is 13 amino acids long. Random hexamers served to reverse transcribe about 0.45 to 1 ug RNA. With immunoSEQ multiplex PCR, TCR beta CDR3 was amplified across 54 Vbeta and 13 Jbeta. In TCRdb, the immunoSEQ multiplex PCR reads were re-called with MiXCR into one record per CDR3 protein. Found here are 150,000 to 200,000 distinct CDR3 sequences, around 94% of them singletons; the top ten hold over 0.12%. From blood CD8+ and CD4+ T cells, TCR beta sequences were generated. A word on this clonotype: Its antigen remains unknown.

Whole-study findings and limits: The study admitted that it had a relatively small number of individuals in its TCR sequencing and HLA analysis.

The V call is TRBV3-1, the J call TRBJ2-7; tentatively, D is TRBD1 (6 bases). The sample was CD4+ T cells from PBMCs. This receptor was taken from a human donor in good health. Here the CDR3 DNA reads TGTGCCAGCAGCCAAGGCCCAGGGGACGAGCAGTACTTC. It encodes CASSQGPGDEQYF.